This T cell receptor (beta chain) was identified in a study of blood T cells in healthy people across ages. The study, taken as a whole, reports: Without sorted subsets, naive and antigen-experienced compartments could not be conclusively compared. It was the long-lived donors that had more naive CD4+ cells and higher diversity than aged donors.

This CDR3 is built from 11 residues. In germline, CDR1 is SGHTA, CDR2 FQGNSA. With a J-beta primer mix and a sample-barcoded 5' primer, a second PCR ran about 7 to 11 cycles. TCRdb used MiXCR to reprocess the 5' RACE reads, holding one entry per CDR3 protein. The sample lists approximately 790,000 distinct CDR3 sequences; approximately 59% were seen once. As concerns this clonotype: The antigen is not known. One end of the junction does not line up with germline, which may come from a read error.

The chain employs TRBV7-2 and TRBJ2-5; D remains ambiguous. The specimen sequenced was blood. This receptor was taken from a man aged 30 to 45 in good health. The CDR3: CASSPTKTRYF. CDR3 nucleotide sequence: TGTGCCAGCAGCCCGACGAAGACCCGGTACTTC. Based on the CDR3 plus reference TRBV7-2 and TRBJ2-5, the full variable domain is GAGVSQSPSNKVTEKGKDVELRCDPISGHTALYWYRQSLGQGLEFLIYFQGNSAPDKSGLPSDRFSAERTGGSVSTLTIQRTQQEDSAVYLCASSPTKTRYFGPGTRLLVL.